These T cell receptor beta chains were read from a single sample in a study of CD8+CD57+ T cells in acquired aplastic anemia. Using its own MiXCR run on the reads, TCRdb lists one record per CDR3 protein. The repertoire consists of some 120,000 distinct CDR3 sequences, with almost 40% occurring once and the leading ten covering about 3%. The sample comprised sorted CD4+, CD8+, or CD8+CD57+ T cells (not recorded which) from PBMCs. The receptors here all came from a human donor with aplastic anemia. Each CDR3 is given with its conserved first and last residue. The order of the fields is D gene, V gene, clone size, J gene, CDR3 protein, CDR3 DNA. D genes are given only for firm matches. For some rows the clone size is stated as once, few or many, or as a class when expanded; others skip it.

D gene: TRBD1; V gene: TRBV2; clone size: NA; J gene: TRBJ1-6; CDR3 protein: CASIRTGWNSPLHF; CDR3 DNA: TGTGCCAGCATCAGGACAGGGTGGAATTCACCCCTCCACTTT
D gene: TRBD1; V gene: TRBV2; clone size: NA; J gene: TRBJ1-1; CDR3 protein: CAGKDRGTEAFF; CDR3 DNA: TGTGCCGGAAAAGACAGGGGGACTGAAGCTTTCTTT
D gene: TRBD1; V gene: TRBV2; clone size: many; J gene: TRBJ1-1; CDR3 protein: CASSNRQGNTEAFF; CDR3 DNA: TGTGCCAGCAGTAACAGACAGGGAAACACTGAAGCTTTCTTT
D gene: NA; V gene: TRBV6-5; clone size: many; J gene: TRBJ2-3; CDR3 protein: CASSLPTGRDTQYF; CDR3 DNA: TGTGCCAGCAGTTTACCCACGGGGAGGGATACGCAGTATTTT
D gene: NA; V gene: TRBV2; clone size: NA; J gene: TRBJ1-4; CDR3 protein: CASSPTGLTEKLFF; CDR3 DNA: TGTGCCAGCAGTCCCACAGGCCTGACCGAAAAACTGTTTTTT
D gene: TRBD1; V gene: TRBV5-6; clone size: many; J gene: TRBJ1-2; CDR3 protein: CASSAWDRGYGYTF; CDR3 DNA: TGTGCCAGCAGCGCCTGGGACAGGGGCTATGGCTACACCTTC
D gene: NA; V gene: TRBV2; clone size: NA; J gene: TRBJ1-2; CDR3 protein: CASKVIGDGYTF; CDR3 DNA: TGTGCCAGCAAGGTCATCGGGGATGGCTACACCTTC
D gene: NA; V gene: TRBV12-3/TRBV12-4; clone size: few; J gene: TRBJ1-1; CDR3 protein: CASSPPQGSNTEAFF; CDR3 DNA: TGTGCCAGCAGCCCCCCACAGGGTTCGAACACTGAAGCTTTCTTT
D gene: NA; V gene: TRBV4-1; clone size: NA; J gene: TRBJ2-1; CDR3 protein: CASSRVRGADEQFF; CDR3 DNA: TGCGCCAGCAGCCGAGTCCGGGGGGCCGATGAGCAGTTCTTC
D gene: NA; V gene: TRBV7-3; clone size: NA; J gene: TRBJ2-5; CDR3 protein: CASSDGLGETQYF; CDR3 DNA: TGTGCCAGCAGCGACGGGTTGGGGGAGACCCAGTACTTC
D gene: TRBD1; V gene: TRBV7-9; clone size: NA; J gene: TRBJ1-1; CDR3 protein: CASSPTGDTEAFF; CDR3 DNA: TGTGCCAGCAGCCCTACAGGGGACACTGAAGCTTTCTTT
D gene: TRBD1; V gene: TRBV28; clone size: many; J gene: TRBJ1-6; CDR3 protein: CASSGDSPRNSPLHF; CDR3 DNA: TGTGCCAGCAGTGGGGACAGTCCACGGAATTCACCCCTCCACTTT
D gene: NA; V gene: TRBV6-2/TRBV6-3; clone size: NA; J gene: TRBJ2-3; CDR3 protein: CASSWTASTDTQYF; CDR3 DNA: TGTGCCAGCAGTTGGACTGCTAGCACAGATACGCAGTATTTT
D gene: NA; V gene: TRBV18; clone size: NA; J gene: TRBJ1-1; CDR3 protein: CASSPVDSTEAFF; CDR3 DNA: TGTGCCAGCTCACCAGTGGATTCGACTGAAGCTTTCTTT
D gene: NA; V gene: TRBV28; clone size: NA; J gene: TRBJ1-2; CDR3 protein: CASSPVDKSTYNYGCTF; CDR3 DNA: TGTGCCAGCAGCCCGGTGGACAAATCTACCTATAACTATGGCTGCACCTTC
D gene: NA; V gene: TRBV20-1; clone size: NA; J gene: TRBJ2-7; CDR3 protein: CSGRGASSYEQYF; CDR3 DNA: TGCAGCGGCAGGGGTGCGAGCTCCTACGAGCAGTACTTC
D gene: NA; V gene: TRBV15; clone size: NA; J gene: TRBJ1-6; CDR3 protein: CATSRDRVGAPLHF; CDR3 DNA: TGTGCCACCAGCAGAGACAGGGTCGGGGCACCCCTCCACTTT
D gene: TRBD1; V gene: TRBV12-3/TRBV12-4; clone size: many; J gene: TRBJ1-1; CDR3 protein: CASSLRDSTKKAFF; CDR3 DNA: TGTGCCAGCAGTTTGAGGGACAGTACGAAGAAAGCTTTCTTT
D gene: TRBD1; V gene: TRBV2; clone size: NA; J gene: TRBJ1-6; CDR3 protein: CTSWEGATSPLHF; CDR3 DNA: TGTACCAGCTGGGAGGGGGCAACTTCACCCCTCCACTTT
D gene: NA; V gene: TRBV2; clone size: NA; J gene: TRBJ2-1; CDR3 protein: CASRGTYNEQFF; CDR3 DNA: TGTGCCAGCAGAGGGACCTACAATGAGCAGTTCTTC
D gene: NA; V gene: TRBV19; clone size: many; J gene: TRBJ2-3; CDR3 protein: CASSSHDPSTDTQYF; CDR3 DNA: TGTGCCAGTAGTTCTCACGACCCAAGCACAGATACGCAGTATTTT
D gene: NA; V gene: TRBV5-1; clone size: many; J gene: TRBJ1-1; CDR3 protein: CASNARTGSDTEAFF; CDR3 DNA: TGCGCCAGCAACGCTCGAACAGGTTCTGACACTGAAGCTTTCTTT
D gene: NA; V gene: TRBV7-2; clone size: many; J gene: TRBJ2-3; CDR3 protein: CASSRENAHPTDTQYF; CDR3 DNA: TGTGCCAGCAGCCGAGAGAATGCCCACCCCACAGATACGCAGTATTTT
D gene: TRBD2; V gene: TRBV19; clone size: many; J gene: TRBJ2-7; CDR3 protein: CASSITAGGLYEQYF; CDR3 DNA: TGTGCCAGTAGTATTACAGCGGGGGGGCTGTACGAGCAGTACTTC
D gene: NA; V gene: TRBV11-2; clone size: few; J gene: TRBJ2-3; CDR3 protein: CASSRGPGTQYF; CDR3 DNA: TGTGCCAGCAGCCGGGGACCAGGAACGCAGTATTTT
D gene: TRBD1; V gene: TRBV24-1; clone size: NA; J gene: TRBJ2-6; CDR3 protein: CATSDSQGVAGANVLTF; CDR3 DNA: TGTGCCACCAGTGATTCCCAGGGGGTCGCTGGGGCCAACGTCCTGACTTTC
D gene: TRBD1; V gene: TRBV2; clone size: NA; J gene: TRBJ2-5; CDR3 protein: CASSEDRGIEETQYF; CDR3 DNA: TGTGCCAGCAGTGAAGACAGGGGGATTGAAGAGACCCAGTACTTC
D gene: NA; V gene: TRBV7-2; clone size: NA; J gene: TRBJ1-5; CDR3 protein: CASSLVGQPQHF; CDR3 DNA: TGTGCCAGCAGCTTAGTCGGTCAGCCCCAGCATTTT
D gene: NA; V gene: TRBV19; clone size: many; J gene: TRBJ1-2; CDR3 protein: CASSIDPSYGYTF; CDR3 DNA: TGTGCCAGTAGTATAGACCCGTCCTATGGCTACACCTTC
D gene: NA; V gene: TRBV24-1; clone size: NA; J gene: TRBJ2-1; CDR3 protein: CATSDQRHEQFF; CDR3 DNA: TGTGCCACCAGTGATCAGAGGCATGAGCAGTTCTTC
D gene: NA; V gene: TRBV2; clone size: many; J gene: TRBJ1-2; CDR3 protein: CASSAYDKGYGYTF; CDR3 DNA: TGTGCCAGCAGTGCTTATGACAAGGGCTATGGCTACACCTTC
D gene: TRBD2; V gene: TRBV20-1; clone size: NA; J gene: TRBJ2-5; CDR3 protein: CSARTSGGSWQETRYF; CDR3 DNA: TGCAGTGCTCGGACTAGCGGGGGGTCCTGGCAAGAGACCCGGTACTTC
D gene: TRBD1; V gene: TRBV15; clone size: few; J gene: TRBJ2-7; CDR3 protein: CATGRDRASYEQYF; CDR3 DNA: TGTGCCACGGGGAGGGACAGGGCTTCCTACGAGCAGTACTTC
D gene: NA; V gene: TRBV7-9; clone size: many; J gene: TRBJ2-1; CDR3 protein: CASSLTGAGNEQFF; CDR3 DNA: TGTGCCAGCAGCTTAACGGGGGCGGGAAATGAGCAGTTCTTC
D gene: NA; V gene: TRBV20-1; clone size: many; J gene: TRBJ1-2; CDR3 protein: CSASRFGDNGYTF; CDR3 DNA: TGCAGTGCTAGCCGTTTCGGGGACAATGGCTACACCTTC
D gene: NA; V gene: TRBV4-1; clone size: many; J gene: TRBJ2-3; CDR3 protein: CASSREGGGQSDTQYF; CDR3 DNA: TGCGCCAGCAGCCGAGAGGGGGGGGGCCAATCAGATACGCAGTATTTT
D gene: TRBD1; V gene: TRBV7-2; clone size: many; J gene: TRBJ2-7; CDR3 protein: CASSLRDRGYEQYF; CDR3 DNA: TGTGCCAGCAGCTTGAGGGACAGGGGCTACGAGCAGTACTTC
D gene: NA; V gene: TRBV5-4; clone size: few; J gene: TRBJ1-4; CDR3 protein: CASSNRLSNEKLFF; CDR3 DNA: TGTGCCAGCAGCAACCGACTCTCTAATGAAAAACTGTTTTTT
D gene: TRBD1; V gene: TRBV5-1; clone size: NA; J gene: TRBJ1-6; CDR3 protein: CASSLGDRGDSPLHF; CDR3 DNA: TGCGCCAGCAGCTTGGGGGACAGGGGAGATTCACCCCTCCACTTT
D gene: NA; V gene: TRBV20-1; clone size: many; J gene: TRBJ2-3; CDR3 protein: CSARGAATDTQYF; CDR3 DNA: TGCAGTGCTAGAGGAGCGGCCACAGATACGCAGTATTTT
D gene: NA; V gene: TRBV10-1; clone size: NA; J gene: TRBJ2-7; CDR3 protein: CASSESQEQYF; CDR3 DNA: TGCGCCAGCAGTGAGTCCCAGGAGCAGTACTTC
D gene: TRBD2; V gene: TRBV19; clone size: many; J gene: TRBJ2-5; CDR3 protein: CASSHPSGGKETQYF; CDR3 DNA: TGTGCCAGTAGTCATCCTAGCGGGGGAAAAGAGACCCAGTACTTC
D gene: NA; V gene: TRBV30; clone size: NA; J gene: TRBJ2-3; CDR3 protein: CAWSLGGHTDTQYF; CDR3 DNA: TGTGCCTGGAGTTTGGGGGGGCACACAGATACGCAGTATTTT
D gene: TRBD2; V gene: TRBV19; clone size: NA; J gene: TRBJ2-1; CDR3 protein: CASSTSGVTCNEQFF; CDR3 DNA: TGTGCCAGTTCGACTAGCGGGGTCACATGCAATGAGCAGTTCTTC
D gene: TRBD1; V gene: TRBV10-1; clone size: NA; J gene: TRBJ1-1; CDR3 protein: CASNQGVGTEAFF; CDR3 DNA: TGCGCCAGCAACCAGGGGGTAGGAACTGAAGCTTTCTTT
D gene: TRBD2; V gene: TRBV7-3; clone size: NA; J gene: TRBJ2-1; CDR3 protein: CASSLRGVAGGPDEQFF; CDR3 DNA: TGTGCCAGCAGCTTAAGAGGGGTAGCGGGGGGCCCCGATGAGCAGTTCTTC
D gene: NA; V gene: TRBV7-2; clone size: NA; J gene: TRBJ2-7; CDR3 protein: CASSLAPTGEGFEQYF; CDR3 DNA: TGTGCCAGCAGCTTAGCTCCGACAGGGGAGGGCTTCGAGCAGTACTTC
D gene: NA; V gene: TRBV19; clone size: NA; J gene: TRBJ1-4; CDR3 protein: CASSRVWGSEKLFF; CDR3 DNA: TGTGCCAGTAGCAGGGTGTGGGGGAGTGAAAAACTGTTTTTT
D gene: NA; V gene: TRBV5-1; clone size: many; J gene: TRBJ1-1; CDR3 protein: CASSLDQGEGTEAFF; CDR3 DNA: TGCGCCAGCAGCTTGGATCAGGGCGAGGGCACTGAAGCTTTCTTT